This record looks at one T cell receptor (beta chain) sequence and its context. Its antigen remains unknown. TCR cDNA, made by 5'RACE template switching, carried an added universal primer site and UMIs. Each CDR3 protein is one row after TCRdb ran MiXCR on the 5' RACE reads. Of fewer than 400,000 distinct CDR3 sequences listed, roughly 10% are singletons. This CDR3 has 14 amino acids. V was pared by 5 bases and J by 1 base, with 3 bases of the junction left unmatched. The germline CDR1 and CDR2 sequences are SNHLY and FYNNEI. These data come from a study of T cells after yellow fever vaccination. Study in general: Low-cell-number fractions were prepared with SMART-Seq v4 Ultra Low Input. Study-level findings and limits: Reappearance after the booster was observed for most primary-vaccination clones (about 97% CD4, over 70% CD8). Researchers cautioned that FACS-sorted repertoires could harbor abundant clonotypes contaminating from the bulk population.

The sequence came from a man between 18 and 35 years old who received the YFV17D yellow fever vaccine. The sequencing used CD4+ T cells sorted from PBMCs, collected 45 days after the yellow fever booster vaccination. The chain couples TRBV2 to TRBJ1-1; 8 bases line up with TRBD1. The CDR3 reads CASSTTGGNTEAFF. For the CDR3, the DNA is TGTGCCAGCAGTACCACAGGGGGGAACACTGAAGCTTTCTTT.